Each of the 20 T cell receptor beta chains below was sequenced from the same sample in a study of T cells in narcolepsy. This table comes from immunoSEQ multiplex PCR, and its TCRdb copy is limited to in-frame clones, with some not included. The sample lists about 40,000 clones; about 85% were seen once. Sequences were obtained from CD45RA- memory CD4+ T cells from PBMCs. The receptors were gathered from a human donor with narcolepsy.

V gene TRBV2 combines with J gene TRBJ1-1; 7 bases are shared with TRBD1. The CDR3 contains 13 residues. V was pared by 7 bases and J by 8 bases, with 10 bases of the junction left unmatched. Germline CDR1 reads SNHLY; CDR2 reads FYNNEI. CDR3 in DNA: TGTGCCAGCAAGGATTCGACAGGGCGGGAAGCTTTCTTT. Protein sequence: CASKDSTGREAFF. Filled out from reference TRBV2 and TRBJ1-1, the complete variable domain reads EPEVTQTPSHQVTQMGQEVILRCVPISNHLYFYWYRQILGQKVEFLVSFYNNEISEKSEIFDDQFSVERPDGSNFTLKIRSTKLEDSAMYFCASKDSTGREAFFGQGTRLTVV.

This chain's CDR3 is CATSRGTGFTQPQHF. CDR3 sequence (DNA): TGTGCCACCAGCAGAGGGACAGGGTTTACGCAGCCCCAGCATTTT. The gene calls are TRBV15 and TRBJ1-5, with TRBD1 matching 8 bases. V lost 1 base to trimming and J lost 7 bases; unmatched junction nucleotides: 6. The CDR3 loop spans 15 amino acids. Germline V gene lookup returns CDR1 LNHNV and CDR2 YYDKDF (reference sequence).

CDR3 DNA: TGTGCCTGGAGTGCGGGGCAGATGACTGAAGCTTTCTTT. Amino acid sequence: CAWSAGQMTEAFF. V gene TRBV30 combines with J gene TRBJ1-1; D is perhaps TRBD1 (5 bases). Trimming left V 1 base short and J 5 bases short, with 11 bases between. CDR3 size: 13 residues. The germline CDR1 and CDR2 sequences are GTSNPN and SVGIG (reference sequence).

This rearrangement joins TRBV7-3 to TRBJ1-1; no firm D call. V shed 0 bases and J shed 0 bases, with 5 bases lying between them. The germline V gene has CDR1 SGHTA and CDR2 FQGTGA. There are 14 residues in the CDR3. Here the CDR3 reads CASSLTSVNTEAFF. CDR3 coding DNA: TGTGCCAGCAGCTTAACGTCGGTGAACACTGAAGCTTTCTTT.

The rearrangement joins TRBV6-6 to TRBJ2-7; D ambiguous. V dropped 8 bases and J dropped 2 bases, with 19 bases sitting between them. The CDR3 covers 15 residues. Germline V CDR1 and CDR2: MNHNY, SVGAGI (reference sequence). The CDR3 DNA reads TGTGCCAGCCGCTACAGAGCCCTGGCCACCTACGAGCAGTACTTC. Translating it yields CASRYRALATYEQYF.

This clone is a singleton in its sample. The CDR3: CASSFGTGASTEAFF. The CDR3 coding sequence is TGTGCCAGCAGCTTCGGGACAGGGGCTAGCACTGAAGCTTTCTTT. This chain links TRBV11-2 with TRBJ1-1, with 10 nucleotides matching TRBD1. Germline V gene lookup returns CDR1 SGHAT and CDR2 FQNNGV. Losses at the gene ends were 3 bases for V and 4 bases for J; bases not matched to a gene: 5. This CDR3 is built from 15 residues. Full variable domain (missing parts from reference TRBV11-2 and TRBJ1-1): EAGVAQSPRYKIIEKRQSVAFWCNPISGHATLYWYQQILGQGPKLLIQFQNNGVVDDSQLPKDRFSAERLKGVDSTLKIQPAKLEDSAVYLCASSFGTGASTEAFFGQGTRLTVV.

The CDR3 here is CASSLQGNLNYGYTF. CDR3 nucleotide sequence: TGTGCCAGCAGTCTACAGGGGAACCTTAACTATGGCTACACCTTC. This chain links TRBV28 with TRBJ1-2, with 7 nucleotides matching TRBD1. Trimming at V came to 5 bases and at J to 1 base, leaving 7 bases not matched to a gene. CDR1 MDHEN and CDR2 SYDVKM come from the germline V gene. This CDR3 comprises 15 residues.

CDR3 loop: CASSTPQGPHQPQHF. The DNA for the CDR3 is TGTGCCAGTAGTACGCCACAGGGACCACATCAGCCCCAGCATTTT. The V call is TRBV19, the J call TRBJ1-5; the D gene is possibly TRBD1 (6 bases). Germline V gene sequence: CDR1 LNHDA, CDR2 SQIVND (reference sequence). The CDR3 covers 15 residues. Trimming shortened V by 4 bases and J by 5 bases, and 15 bases separated the two germline ends.

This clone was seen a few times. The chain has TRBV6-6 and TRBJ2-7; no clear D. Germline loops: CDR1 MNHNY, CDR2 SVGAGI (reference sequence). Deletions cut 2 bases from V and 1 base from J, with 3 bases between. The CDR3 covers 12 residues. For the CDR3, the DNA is TGTGCCAGCAGTTACGTTTCCTACGAGCAGTACTTC. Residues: CASSYVSYEQYF.

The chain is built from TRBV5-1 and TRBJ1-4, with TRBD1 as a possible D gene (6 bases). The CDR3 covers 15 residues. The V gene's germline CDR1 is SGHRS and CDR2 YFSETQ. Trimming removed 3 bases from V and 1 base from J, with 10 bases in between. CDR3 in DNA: TGCGCCAGCAGCTCGAGGGGGGGAACTAATGAAAAACTGTTTTTT. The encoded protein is CASSSRGGTNEKLFF.

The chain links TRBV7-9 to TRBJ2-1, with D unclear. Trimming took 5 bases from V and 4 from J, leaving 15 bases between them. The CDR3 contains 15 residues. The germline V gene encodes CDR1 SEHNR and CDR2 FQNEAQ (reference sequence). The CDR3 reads CASSGDLSPYNEQFF. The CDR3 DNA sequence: TGTGCCAGCAGCGGCGACTTATCGCCATACAATGAGCAGTTCTTC.

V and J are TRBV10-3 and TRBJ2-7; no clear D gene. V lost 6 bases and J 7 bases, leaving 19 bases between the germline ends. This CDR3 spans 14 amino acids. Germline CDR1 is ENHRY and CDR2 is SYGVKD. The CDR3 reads CAIRDTSPVGEQYF. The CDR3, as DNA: TGTGCCATCAGAGACACCTCACCGGTGGGGGAGCAGTACTTC.

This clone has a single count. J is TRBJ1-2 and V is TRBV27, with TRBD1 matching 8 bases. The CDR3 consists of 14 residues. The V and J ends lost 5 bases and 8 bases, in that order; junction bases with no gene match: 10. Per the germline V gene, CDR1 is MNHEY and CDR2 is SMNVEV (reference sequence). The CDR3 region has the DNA TGTGCCAGCAGTCCCCGACAGGGGAGAGGGGGCTACACCTTC. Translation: CASSPRQGRGGYTF.

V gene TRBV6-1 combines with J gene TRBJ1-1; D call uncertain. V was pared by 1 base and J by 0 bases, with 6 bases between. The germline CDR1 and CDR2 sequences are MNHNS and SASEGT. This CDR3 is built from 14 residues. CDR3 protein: CASSEGTVNTEAFF. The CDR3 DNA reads TGTGCCAGCAGTGAAGGGACGGTGAACACTGAAGCTTTCTTT.

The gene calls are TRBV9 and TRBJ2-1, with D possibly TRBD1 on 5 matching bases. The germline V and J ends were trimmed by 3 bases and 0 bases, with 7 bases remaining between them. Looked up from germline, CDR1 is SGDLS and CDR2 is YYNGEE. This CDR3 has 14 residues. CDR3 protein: CASSAQGSYNEQFF. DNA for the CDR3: TGTGCCAGCAGCGCCCAGGGCTCCTACAATGAGCAGTTCTTC.

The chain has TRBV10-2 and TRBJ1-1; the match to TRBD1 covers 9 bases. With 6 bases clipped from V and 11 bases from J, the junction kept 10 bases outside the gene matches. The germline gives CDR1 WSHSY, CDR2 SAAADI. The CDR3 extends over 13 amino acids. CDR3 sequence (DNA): TGCGCCAGCAGCCCGGGACAGGGACTCCCCGCTTTCTTT. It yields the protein CASSPGQGLPAFF.

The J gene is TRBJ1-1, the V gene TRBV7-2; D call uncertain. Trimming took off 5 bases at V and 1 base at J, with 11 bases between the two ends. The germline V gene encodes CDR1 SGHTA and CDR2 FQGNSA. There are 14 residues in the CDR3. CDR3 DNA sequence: TGTGCCAGCAGCGCAGGACGGGAGAACACTGAAGCTTTCTTT. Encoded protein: CASSAGRENTEAFF.

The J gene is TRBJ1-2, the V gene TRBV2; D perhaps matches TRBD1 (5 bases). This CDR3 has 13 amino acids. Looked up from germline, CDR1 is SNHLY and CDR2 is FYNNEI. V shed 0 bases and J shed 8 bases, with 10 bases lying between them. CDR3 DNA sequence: TGTGCCAGCAGTGAAGCGCAGGGCGGGGGCTACACCTTC. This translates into CASSEAQGGGYTF.

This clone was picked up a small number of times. CDR3 sequence: CASSYFGVTNEKLFF. The CDR3 coding sequence is TGTGCCAGCAGTTACTTCGGGGTGACTAATGAAAAACTGTTTTTT. This rearrangement joins TRBV6-6 to TRBJ1-4; D not resolved. The CDR3 covers 15 residues. CDR1 is MNHNY and CDR2 is SVGAGI in the germline V gene (reference sequence). V was cut by 1 base and J by 2 bases, with 8 bases left in between.

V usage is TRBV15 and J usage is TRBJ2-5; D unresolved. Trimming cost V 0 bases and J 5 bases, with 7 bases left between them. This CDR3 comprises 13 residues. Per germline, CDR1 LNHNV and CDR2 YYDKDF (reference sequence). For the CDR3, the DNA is TGTGCCACCAGCAGAGATCAGGAGGAGACCCAGTACTTC. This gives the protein CATSRDQEETQYF.